This T cell receptor beta chain was found in a study of beta chain features in type 1 diabetes. Across the whole study: Similarity in age, gender and cell yields was seen between patients and healthy donors. Study outcomes and limitations: People with Type 1 diabetes carried modestly yet significantly shorter TCRB CDR3s in all four CD4+ subsets. In patients and controls equally, PCR might favor templates that are shorter.

In total, each donor contributed a single heparinised blood draw that averaged around 100 mL. Comment on this clone: What it recognizes is unknown.

CDR1 MGHRA and CDR2 YSYEKL come from the germline V gene. This CDR3 contains 18 residues. J lost 8 bases, V lost 1 base, and 16 bases had no gene match. The investigators reverse transcribed all of the isolated RNA, so they sequenced expressed TCRB transcripts. Deep immunoSEQ sequencing covered naive, central memory and regulatory T cell samples. The repertoire was sequenced with immunoSEQ multiplex PCR; TCRdb's copy has only in-frame clones and lacks some. In the table there are a few hundred thousand clones, roughly 13% of which are singletons. The specimen sequenced was naive CD4+ T cells from blood. The receptor was isolated from a woman between 18 and 29 years old with type 1 diabetes. The V and J genes are TRBV4-1 and TRBJ2-3; 9 positions match TRBD2. CDR3 sequence: CASSQVTSGVRMVGTQYF. CDR3 coding DNA: TGCGCCAGCAGCCAAGTGACTAGCGGAGTGAGGATGGTTGGTACGCAGTATTTT.